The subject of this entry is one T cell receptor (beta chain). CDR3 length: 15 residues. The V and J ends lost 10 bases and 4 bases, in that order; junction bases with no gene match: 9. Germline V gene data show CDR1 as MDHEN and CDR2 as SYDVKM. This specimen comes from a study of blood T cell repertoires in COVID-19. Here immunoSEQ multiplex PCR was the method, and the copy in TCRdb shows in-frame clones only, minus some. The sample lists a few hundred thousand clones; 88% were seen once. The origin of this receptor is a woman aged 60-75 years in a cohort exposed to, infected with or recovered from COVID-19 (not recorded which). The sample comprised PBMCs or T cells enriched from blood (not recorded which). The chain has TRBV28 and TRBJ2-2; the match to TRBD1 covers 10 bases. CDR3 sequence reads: CATTTGTGVTGELFF. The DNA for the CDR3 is TGTGCCACCACCACTGGGACAGGGGTCACCGGGGAGCTGTTTTTT.